This T cell receptor beta chain originates from a study of blood T cell repertoires in COVID-19. Study-wide background: The origin of the acute and convalescent COVID-19 samples was the United States, Italy and Spain.

Per the study methods: Amplification of reference gene primers provided the estimated nucleated cell counts. Measured with immunoSEQ multiplex PCR; TCRdb has only the in-frame clones, and not every one. The V and J calls and clone size come from that table; D and trimming were worked out from the DNA. The data contain some 700,000 clones, 80% to 90% of them singletons. Germline V gene lookup returns CDR1 MNHEY and CDR2 SMNVEV (reference sequence). Trimming took 7 bases from V and 0 from J; bases not matched to a gene: 8. CDR3 size: 16 residues. This rearrangement joins TRBV27 to TRBJ2-2; 7 bases fit TRBD1. Sequencing input: peripheral blood. The sequence was obtained from a woman in her late teens or twenties with acute or convalescent COVID-19. The CDR3, as DNA: TGTGCCAGCAACCCTACCGGGACAGCGAACACCGGGGAGCTGTTTTTT. This translates into CASNPTGTANTGELFF.